Below, 13 T cell receptor beta chains from the same sample are listed, as sequenced in a study of radiation and T cells in renal cell carcinoma (dated by TCRdb to about 2020). This sample's time point label indicates: blood 4 weeks post-SBRT, at nephrectomy. In the paper's terms, the treatment or condition label means: 15 Gy SBRT to primary tumor, nephrectomy 4 weeks later. Library preparation used the immunoSEQ multiplex PCR assay. TCRdb limited this immuneACCESS table to in-frame rearrangements with V and J called. A share of clones is missing; checked studies link under half to unresolved V genes, and the rest is unexplained. The sample table contains around 180,000 clones; only one count was recorded for about 88% of them. Together, the top ten hold about 11% of the sample. This specimen consisted of blood, obtained from a patient whose treatment included radiotherapy and nephrectomy. The receptors derive from a woman aged 45-65 years with renal cell carcinoma.

About this clone itself: Relative to the germline gene, one junction end is altered; a read error may explain this. The chain links TRBV13 to TRBJ1-4, with D hard to call. The CDR3 consists of 15 residues. From germline, CDR1 is PRHDT and CDR2 FYEKMQ (reference sequence). CDR3 DNA sequence: TGTGCCAGCAGGTTAGGTAGATCAACTAATGAAAAACTGTTTTTT. Protein: CASRLGRSTNEKLFF.

The chain links TRBV5-4 to TRBJ1-4; 7 bases line up with TRBD1. The CDR3 contains 16 residues. V lost 1 base to trimming and J lost 8 bases; unmatched junction nucleotides: 11. Germline CDR1 reads SGHNT; CDR2 reads YYREEE (reference sequence). The CDR3 region has the DNA TGTGCCAGCAGCTTGCGCGACAGGGTGACGGGAGAAAAACTGTTTTTT. Translation gives CASSLRDRVTGEKLFF.

The chain links TRBV6-5 to TRBJ1-2, with TRBD1 matching 9 bases. Trimming took 6 bases from V and 2 from J; bases not matched to a gene: 4. The length of the CDR3 is 14 residues. Germline-derived CDR1 and CDR2 are MNHEY and SVGAGI. The DNA for the CDR3 is TGTGCCAGCAGCACCGGACAGGGGAACTATGGCTACACCTTC. It encodes CASSTGQGNYGYTF.

The chain employs TRBV7-9 and TRBJ2-7; D is possibly TRBD2 (6 bases). V was cut by 3 bases and J by 4 bases, with 7 bases left in between. This CDR3 comprises 12 residues. Per the germline V gene, CDR1 is SEHNR and CDR2 is FQNEAQ (reference sequence). The CDR3 protein is CASSFAGYEQYF. The CDR3 DNA reads TGTGCCAGCAGCTTTGCGGGGTACGAGCAGTACTTC.

This clone appeared a few times. The chain joins TRBV9 to TRBJ2-1; 11 nucleotides match TRBD2. V lost 0 bases, J lost 6 bases, and 2 bases stayed unmatched. Germline-derived CDR1 and CDR2 are SGDLS and YYNGEE. CDR3 length: 15 residues. The CDR3 spells CASSVVTSGANEQFF. The CDR3 nucleotides are TGTGCCAGCAGCGTAGTGACTAGCGGGGCCAATGAGCAGTTCTTC.

The V call is TRBV5-1, the J call TRBJ2-5; perhaps TRBD1 as D (6 bases). The V gene's germline CDR1 is SGHRS and CDR2 YFSETQ. Trimming removed 4 bases at V and 5 bases at J, with 15 bases between. This CDR3 is 14 amino acids long. The CDR3 is CASSLTGSRETQYF. In nucleotides, the CDR3 is TGCGCCAGCAGCCTGACAGGCAGTAGGGAGACCCAGTACTTC.

This chain connects TRBV7-2 to TRBJ1-5, with D perhaps TRBD1 (5 bases). Trimming removed 4 bases from V and 2 bases from J, with 9 bases in between. The CDR3 consists of 14 residues. Germline CDR1 SGHTA, CDR2 FQGNSA. Written as DNA, the CDR3 is TGTGCCAGCAGCTCCCGGGGGGGCAATCAGCCCCAGCATTTT. It encodes CASSSRGGNQPQHF.

The J gene is TRBJ2-5, the V gene TRBV2; D is ambiguous. Germline-derived CDR1 and CDR2 are SNHLY and FYNNEI. Trimming pared 6 bases from V and 9 bases from J, leaving 11 bases between. The CDR3 has 11 amino acids. CDR3 sequence reads: CASRASGAQYF. CDR3 DNA: TGTGCCAGCAGGGCTAGTGGGGCCCAGTACTTC.

V usage is TRBV7-2 and J usage is TRBJ1-2, with D possibly being TRBD1 (6 bases). Germline-derived CDR1 and CDR2 are SGHTA and FQGNSA. The CDR3 contains 13 residues. The V end lost 2 bases, the J end lost 6 bases, and 10 bases lay between the germline ends. The DNA for the CDR3 is TGTGCCAGCAGCTTATTGGCAGGGGATGGCTACACCTTC. Amino acids: CASSLLAGDGYTF.

This clone was picked up a small number of times. V is TRBV13 and J is TRBJ1-1; D uncertain. Between the trimmed V and J ends, which lost 5 bases and 2 bases, there was a span of 15 bases. The germline V gene has CDR1 PRHDT and CDR2 FYEKMQ (reference sequence). This CDR3 is built from 15 residues. The CDR3 DNA reads TGTGCCAGCAGCCTCGGAGGACTGAGCAACACTGAAGCTTTCTTT. Translation gives CASSLGGLSNTEAFF.

The chain has TRBV2 and TRBJ2-7; maybe TRBD2 (5 bases). The CDR3 consists of 13 residues. Germline CDR1 is SNHLY and CDR2 is FYNNEI. V lost 4 bases and J lost 3, with 10 bases in between. CDR3 region: CASSGTGNYEQYF. Here the CDR3 DNA reads TGTGCCAGCAGTGGGACGGGGAACTACGAGCAGTACTTC.

This chain links TRBV5-1 with TRBJ1-4; D is unclear. V was cut by 7 bases and J by 8 bases, with 18 bases left in between. This CDR3 spans 14 amino acids. Germline values: CDR1 SGHRS, CDR2 YFSETQ. The CDR3 reads CASRPRVGNEKLFF. The CDR3 DNA sequence: TGCGCCAGCCGTCCCCGGGTAGGGAACGAAAAACTGTTTTTT.

The CDR3 bases are TGTGCCTTACGGGACAGCCTTAGAGAGACCCAGTACTTC. Encoded protein: CALRDSLRETQYF. The rearrangement links TRBV6-1 to TRBJ2-5, with 7 bases lining up with TRBD1. V lost 11 bases and J lost 4; bases outside the gene matches: 10. The CDR3 extends over 13 amino acids. Germline V lookup: CDR1 MNHNS, CDR2 SASEGT.